The 5 T cell receptor beta chains in this list originate from one sample, sequenced in a study of neurological immune-mediated disorders. As for time point: longitudinal time-point 3. TCRdb reprocessed the 5' RACE reads via MiXCR and lists one record per CDR3 protein. The table includes under 130,000 distinct CDR3 sequences, under 14% detected once. Sequenced: PBMCs. The receptors stem from a female donor with HTLV-1-associated myelopathy (HAM/TSP).

Regarding this clonotype: A read error is possible here, since a much larger clone lies one base away. The chain has TRBV6-6 and TRBJ2-5; D is unclear. V was cut by 2 bases and J by 1 base, with 5 bases left in between. The CDR3 consists of 13 residues. Germline V gene lookup returns CDR1 MNHNY and CDR2 SVGAGI (reference sequence). The CDR3 DNA reads TGTGCCAGCAGTTACGTGGGCCAAGAGACCCAGTACTTC. It translates to CASSYVGQETQYF.

In its sample, this clonotype was seen a few times. The J gene is TRBJ2-7, the V gene TRBV5-5, with 8 bases fitting TRBD1. Germline loops: CDR1 SGHKS, CDR2 YYEKEE (reference sequence). This CDR3 is built from 16 residues. V trimming: 4 bases; J trimming: 1 base; junction bases outside the gene matches: 10. The CDR3 nucleotides are TGTGCCAGCAGCCCGACTCGCCGGGACAGGTCCTACGAGCAGTACTTC. Translated, it gives CASSPTRRDRSYEQYF.

In this sample, this clonotype turned up many times. The chain couples TRBV28 to TRBJ1-2; 11 bases are a match to TRBD1. V gave up 6 bases and J gave up 1 base; unmatched junction bases: 10. The CDR3 runs to 17 residues. Germline V gives CDR1 MDHEN, CDR2 SYDVKM. CDR3 residues: CASSPSGTGGFNYGYTF. In nucleotides, the CDR3 is TGTGCCAGCAGCCCCTCGGGGACAGGGGGTTTTAACTATGGCTACACCTTC.

In this sample, this clonotype turned up many times. The chain links TRBV7-9 to TRBJ2-7; D is uncertain. Trimming cost V 5 bases and J 0 bases, with 5 bases left between them. There are 12 residues in the CDR3. The germline V gene encodes CDR1 SEHNR and CDR2 FQNEAQ (reference sequence). CDR3 amino acids: CASSPSSYEQYF. The CDR3 bases are TGTGCCAGCAGCCCCAGCTCCTACGAGCAGTACTTC.

This clonotype has at least ten counts. The chain links TRBV3-1 to TRBJ2-2; 7 positions agree with TRBD2. CDR1 and CDR2 (germline): LGHDT, YNNKEL (reference sequence). V was pared by 6 bases and J by 1 base, with 5 bases of the junction left unmatched. CDR3 length: 15 amino acids. This CDR3 is CASSPGTKNTGELFF. CDR3 DNA: TGTGCCAGCAGTCCCGGGACTAAGAACACCGGGGAGCTGTTTTTT.